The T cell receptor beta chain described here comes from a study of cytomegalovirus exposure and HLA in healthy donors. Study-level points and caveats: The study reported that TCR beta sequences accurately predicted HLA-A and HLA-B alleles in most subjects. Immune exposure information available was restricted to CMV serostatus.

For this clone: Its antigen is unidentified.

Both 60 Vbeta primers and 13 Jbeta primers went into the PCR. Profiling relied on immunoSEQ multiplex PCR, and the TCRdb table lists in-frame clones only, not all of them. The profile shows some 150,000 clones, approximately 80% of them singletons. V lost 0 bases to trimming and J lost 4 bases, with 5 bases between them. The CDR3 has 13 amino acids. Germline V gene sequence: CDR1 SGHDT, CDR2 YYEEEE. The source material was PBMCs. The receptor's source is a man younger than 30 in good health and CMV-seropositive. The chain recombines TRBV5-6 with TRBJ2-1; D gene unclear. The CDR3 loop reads CASSLEEYNEQFF. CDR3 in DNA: TGTGCCAGCAGCTTGGAGGAGTACAATGAGCAGTTCTTC.